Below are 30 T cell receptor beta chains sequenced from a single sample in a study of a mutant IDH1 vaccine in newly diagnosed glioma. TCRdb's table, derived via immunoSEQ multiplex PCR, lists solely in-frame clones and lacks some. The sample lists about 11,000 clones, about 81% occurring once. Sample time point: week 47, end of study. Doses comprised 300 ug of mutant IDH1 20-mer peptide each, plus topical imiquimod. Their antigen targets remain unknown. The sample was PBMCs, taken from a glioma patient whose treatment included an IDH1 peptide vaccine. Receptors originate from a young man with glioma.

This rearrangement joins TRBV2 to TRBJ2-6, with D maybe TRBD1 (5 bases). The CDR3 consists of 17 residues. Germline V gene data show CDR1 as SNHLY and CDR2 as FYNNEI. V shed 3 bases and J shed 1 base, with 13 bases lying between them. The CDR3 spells CASSDQGVRSGANVLTF. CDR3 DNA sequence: TGTGCCAGCAGTGATCAAGGGGTACGGTCTGGGGCCAACGTCCTGACTTTC.

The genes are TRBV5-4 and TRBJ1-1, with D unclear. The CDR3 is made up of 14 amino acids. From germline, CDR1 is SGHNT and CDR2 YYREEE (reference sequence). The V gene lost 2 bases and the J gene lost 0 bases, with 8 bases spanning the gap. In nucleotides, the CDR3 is TGTGCCAGCAGCTTTAGCATGATGAACACTGAAGCTTTCTTT. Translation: CASSFSMMNTEAFF.

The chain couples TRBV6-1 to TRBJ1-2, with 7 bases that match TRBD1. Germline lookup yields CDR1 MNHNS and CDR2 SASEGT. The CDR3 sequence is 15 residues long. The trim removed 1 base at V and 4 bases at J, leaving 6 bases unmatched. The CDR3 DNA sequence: TGTGCCAGCAGTGAAGTAAAAGGACAGGCCTATGGCTACACCTTC. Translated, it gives CASSEVKGQAYGYTF.

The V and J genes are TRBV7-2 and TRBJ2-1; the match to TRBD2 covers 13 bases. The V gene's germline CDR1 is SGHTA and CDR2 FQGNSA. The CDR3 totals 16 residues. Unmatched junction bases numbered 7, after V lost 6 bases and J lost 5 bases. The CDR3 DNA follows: TGTGCCAGCAGGCGCGGGACTAGCGGGAACGACAATGAGCAGTTCTTC. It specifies CASRRGTSGNDNEQFF.

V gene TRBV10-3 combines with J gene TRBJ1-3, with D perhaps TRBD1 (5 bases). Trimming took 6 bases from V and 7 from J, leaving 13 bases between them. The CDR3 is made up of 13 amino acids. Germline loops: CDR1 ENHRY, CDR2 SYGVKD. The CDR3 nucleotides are TGTGCCATCAGCCCGGGGAGGGACAACACCATATATTTT. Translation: CAISPGRDNTIYF.

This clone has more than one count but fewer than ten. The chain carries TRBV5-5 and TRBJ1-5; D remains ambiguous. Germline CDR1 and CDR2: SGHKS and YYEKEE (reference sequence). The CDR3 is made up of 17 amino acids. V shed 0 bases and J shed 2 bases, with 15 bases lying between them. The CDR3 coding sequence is TGTGCCAGCAGCTTGGTATTGGGGAAGTTCGGCAATCAGCCCCAGCATTTT. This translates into CASSLVLGKFGNQPQHF.

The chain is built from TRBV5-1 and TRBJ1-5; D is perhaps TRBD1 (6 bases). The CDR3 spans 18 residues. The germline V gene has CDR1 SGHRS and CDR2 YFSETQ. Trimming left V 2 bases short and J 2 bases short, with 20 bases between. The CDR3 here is CASSFRQQGPRGNQPQHF. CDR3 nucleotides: TGCGCCAGCAGCTTTAGGCAACAGGGACCTAGGGGCAATCAGCCCCAGCATTTT.

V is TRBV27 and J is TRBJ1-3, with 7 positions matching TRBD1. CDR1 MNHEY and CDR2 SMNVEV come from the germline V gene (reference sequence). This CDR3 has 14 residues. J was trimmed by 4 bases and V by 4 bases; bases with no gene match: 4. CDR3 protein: CASSSGGQGNTIYF. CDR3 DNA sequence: TGTGCCAGCAGTTCGGGGGGACAGGGAAACACCATATATTTT.

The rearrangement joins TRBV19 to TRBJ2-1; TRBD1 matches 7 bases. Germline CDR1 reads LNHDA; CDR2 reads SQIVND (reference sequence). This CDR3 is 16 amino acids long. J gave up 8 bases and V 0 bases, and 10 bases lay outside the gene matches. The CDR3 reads CASSIEGRGKVDEQFF. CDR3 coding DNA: TGTGCCAGTAGTATAGAGGGCAGGGGGAAGGTCGATGAGCAGTTCTTC.

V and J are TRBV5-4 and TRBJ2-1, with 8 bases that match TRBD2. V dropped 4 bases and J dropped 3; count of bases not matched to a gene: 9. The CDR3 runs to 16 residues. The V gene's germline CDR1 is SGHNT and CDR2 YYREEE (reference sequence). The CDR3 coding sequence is TGTGCCAGCAGCCGGGGGGGGAGACCGATCTACAATGAGCAGTTCTTC. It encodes CASSRGGRPIYNEQFF.

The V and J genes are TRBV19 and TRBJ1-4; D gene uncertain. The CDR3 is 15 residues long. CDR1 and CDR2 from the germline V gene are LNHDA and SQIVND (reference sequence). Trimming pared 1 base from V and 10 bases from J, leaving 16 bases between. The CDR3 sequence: CASSIAQLSAGKLFF. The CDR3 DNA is TGTGCCAGTAGTATAGCGCAACTCTCAGCTGGAAAACTGTTTTTT.

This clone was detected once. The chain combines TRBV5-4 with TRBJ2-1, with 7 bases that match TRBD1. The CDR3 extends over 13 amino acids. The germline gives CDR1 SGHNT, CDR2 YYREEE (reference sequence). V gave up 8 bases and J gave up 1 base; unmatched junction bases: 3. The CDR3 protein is CASGQASYNEQFF. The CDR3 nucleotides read TGTGCCAGTGGACAGGCGTCCTACAATGAGCAGTTCTTC.

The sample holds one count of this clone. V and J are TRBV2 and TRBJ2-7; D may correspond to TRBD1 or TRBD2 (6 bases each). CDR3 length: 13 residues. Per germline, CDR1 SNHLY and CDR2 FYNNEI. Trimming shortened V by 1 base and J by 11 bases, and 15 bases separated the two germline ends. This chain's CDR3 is CASSEGGAFPEYF. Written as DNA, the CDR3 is TGTGCCAGCAGTGAAGGGGGGGCCTTCCCGGAGTACTTC.

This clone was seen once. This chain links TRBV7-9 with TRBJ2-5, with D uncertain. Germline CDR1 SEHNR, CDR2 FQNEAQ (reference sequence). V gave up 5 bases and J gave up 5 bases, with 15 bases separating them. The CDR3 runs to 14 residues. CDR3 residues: CASSPLVGWETQYF. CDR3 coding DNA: TGTGCCAGCAGCCCCTTGGTGGGTTGGGAGACCCAGTACTTC.

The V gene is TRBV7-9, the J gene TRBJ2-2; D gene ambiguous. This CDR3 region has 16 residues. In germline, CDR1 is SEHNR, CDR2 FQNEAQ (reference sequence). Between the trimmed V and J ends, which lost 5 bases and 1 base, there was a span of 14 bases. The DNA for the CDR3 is TGTGCCAGCAGCCTAGACACCCCATGGAACACCGGGGAGCTGTTTTTT. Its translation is CASSLDTPWNTGELFF.

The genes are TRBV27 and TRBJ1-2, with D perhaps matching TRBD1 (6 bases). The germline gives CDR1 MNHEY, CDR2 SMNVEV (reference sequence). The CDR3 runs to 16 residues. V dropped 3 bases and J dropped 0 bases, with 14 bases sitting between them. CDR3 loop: CASSFQDRIANYGYTF. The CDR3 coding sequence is TGTGCCAGCAGTTTCCAAGACAGGATAGCTAACTATGGCTACACCTTC.

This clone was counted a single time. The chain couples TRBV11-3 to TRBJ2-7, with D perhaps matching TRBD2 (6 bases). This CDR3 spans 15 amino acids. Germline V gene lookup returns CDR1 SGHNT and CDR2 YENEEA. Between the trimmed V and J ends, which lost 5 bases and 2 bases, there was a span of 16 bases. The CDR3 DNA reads TGTGCCAGCAGCCAAGGGGCTAGCGAAGCCTACGAGCAGTACTTC. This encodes CASSQGASEAYEQYF.

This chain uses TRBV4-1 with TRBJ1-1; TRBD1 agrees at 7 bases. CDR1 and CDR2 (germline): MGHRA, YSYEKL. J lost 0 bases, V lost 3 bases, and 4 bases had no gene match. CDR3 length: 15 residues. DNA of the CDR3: TGCGCCAGCAGCCACCGACAGGGAATGAACACTGAAGCTTTCTTT. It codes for CASSHRQGMNTEAFF.

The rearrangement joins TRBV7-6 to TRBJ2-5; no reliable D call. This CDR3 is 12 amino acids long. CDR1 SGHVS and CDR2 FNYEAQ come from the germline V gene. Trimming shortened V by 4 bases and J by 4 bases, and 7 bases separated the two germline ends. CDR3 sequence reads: CASSSHRETQYF. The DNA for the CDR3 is TGTGCCAGCAGCTCCCACCGAGAGACCCAGTACTTC.

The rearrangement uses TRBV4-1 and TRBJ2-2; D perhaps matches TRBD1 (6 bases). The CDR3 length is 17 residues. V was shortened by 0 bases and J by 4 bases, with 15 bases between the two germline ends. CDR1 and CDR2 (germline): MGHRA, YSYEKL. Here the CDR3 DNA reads TGCGCCAGCAGCCAAGAGCTAGGGGGAGTCACCACCGGGGAGCTGTTTTTT. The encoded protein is CASSQELGGVTTGELFF.

The CDR3 spells CASSKTVAGAYNEQFF. The CDR3 DNA reads TGTGCCAGTAGTAAAACCGTAGCGGGAGCCTACAATGAGCAGTTCTTC. The chain carries TRBV19 and TRBJ2-1; TRBD2 agrees at 9 bases. CDR3 length: 16 residues. CDR1 LNHDA and CDR2 SQIVND come from the germline V gene (reference sequence). V lost 4 bases, J lost 2 bases, and 6 bases stayed unmatched.

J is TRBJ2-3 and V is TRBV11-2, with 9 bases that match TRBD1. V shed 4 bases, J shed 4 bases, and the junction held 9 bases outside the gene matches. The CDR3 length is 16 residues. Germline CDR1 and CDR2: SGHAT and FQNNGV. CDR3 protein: CASSSRTGEGADTQYF. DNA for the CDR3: TGTGCCAGCAGCTCCAGGACAGGGGAAGGGGCAGATACGCAGTATTTT.

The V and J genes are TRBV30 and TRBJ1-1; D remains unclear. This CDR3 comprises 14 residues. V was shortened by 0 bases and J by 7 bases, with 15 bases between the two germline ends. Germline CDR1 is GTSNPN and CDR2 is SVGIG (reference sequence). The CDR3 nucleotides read TGTGCCTGGAGTGTACCGAACGTAATTGGTGAAGCTTTCTTT. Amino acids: CAWSVPNVIGEAFF.

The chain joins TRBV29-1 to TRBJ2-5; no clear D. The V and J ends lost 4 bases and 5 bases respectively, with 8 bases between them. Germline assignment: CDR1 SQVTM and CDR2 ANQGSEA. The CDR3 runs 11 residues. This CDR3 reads CSVAQGETQYF. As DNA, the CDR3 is TGCAGCGTTGCTCAAGGGGAGACCCAGTACTTC.

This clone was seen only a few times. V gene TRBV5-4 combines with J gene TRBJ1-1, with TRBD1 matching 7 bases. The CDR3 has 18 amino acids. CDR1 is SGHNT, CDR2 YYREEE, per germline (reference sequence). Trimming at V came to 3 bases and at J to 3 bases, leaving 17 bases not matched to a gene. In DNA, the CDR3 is TGTGCCAGCAGCTCGGGATCACCGGGACAGACGATGGACACTGAAGCTTTCTTT. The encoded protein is CASSSGSPGQTMDTEAFF.

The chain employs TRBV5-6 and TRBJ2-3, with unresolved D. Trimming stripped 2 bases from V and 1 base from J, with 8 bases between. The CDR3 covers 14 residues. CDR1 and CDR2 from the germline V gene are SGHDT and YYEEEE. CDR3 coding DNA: TGTGCCAGCAGCTTCCCAGTCGGCACAGATACGCAGTATTTT. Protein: CASSFPVGTDTQYF. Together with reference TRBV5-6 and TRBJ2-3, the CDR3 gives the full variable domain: DAGVTQSPTHLIKTRGQQVTLRCSPKSGHDTVSWYQQALGQGPQFIFQYYEEEERQRGNFPDRFSGHQFPNYSSELNVNALLLGDSALYLCASSFPVGTDTQYFGPGTRLTVL.

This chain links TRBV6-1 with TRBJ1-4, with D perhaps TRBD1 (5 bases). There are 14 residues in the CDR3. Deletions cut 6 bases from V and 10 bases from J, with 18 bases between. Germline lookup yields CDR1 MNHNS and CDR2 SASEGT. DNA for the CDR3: TGTGCCAGCAGGGAGGGGTCTCTAAGCGGAAAACTGTTTTTT. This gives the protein CASREGSLSGKLFF.

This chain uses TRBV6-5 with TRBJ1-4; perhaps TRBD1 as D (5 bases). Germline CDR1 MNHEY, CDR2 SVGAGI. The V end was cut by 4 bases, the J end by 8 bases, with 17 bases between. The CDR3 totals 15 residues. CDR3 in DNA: TGTGCCAGCAGTTGGGACCCTTCCACCCGGGAAAAACTGTTTTTT. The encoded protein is CASSWDPSTREKLFF.

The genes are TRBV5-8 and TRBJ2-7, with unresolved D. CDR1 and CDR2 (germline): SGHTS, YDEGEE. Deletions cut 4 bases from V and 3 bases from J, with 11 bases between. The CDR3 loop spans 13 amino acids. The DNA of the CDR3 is TGTGCCAGCAGCCCGAAAAAAAGCTACGAGCAGTACTTC. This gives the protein CASSPKKSYEQYF.

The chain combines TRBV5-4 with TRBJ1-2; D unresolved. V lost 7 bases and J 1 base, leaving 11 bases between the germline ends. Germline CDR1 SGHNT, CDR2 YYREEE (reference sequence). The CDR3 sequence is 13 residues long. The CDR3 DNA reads TGTGCCAGCTCGCAAGAGATTAACTATGGCTACACCTTC. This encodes CASSQEINYGYTF.